This TCR beta chain was sequenced during a study of Graves' ophthalmopathy and Graves' hyperthyroidism. This clonotype was seen at least ten times. Amplifying from RNA transcripts, the study obtained TCR beta CDR3 regions. HTBI primers served in a first-round RT-PCR, which a second-round multiplex PCR followed. Each CDR3 protein is one row after TCRdb ran MiXCR on the multiplex PCR reads. The sample has 150,000 to 200,000 distinct CDR3 sequences, over 35% seen once. Ophthalmopathy cases showed moderate-to-severe activity, scoring CAS ≥3 and NOSPECS ≥4, with duration under 3 months. Uncontrolled infections, other autoimmune diseases, pregnancy or lactation barred patients from enrollment. CDR1 and CDR2 from the germline V gene are MNHNS and SASEGT. The V segment lost 1 base and the J segment 4 bases; nucleotides outside the gene matches: 1. This CDR3 region has 14 residues.

The sequencing input was peripheral blood. The chain links TRBV6-1 to TRBJ1-1; 9 nucleotides agree with TRBD1. This TCR was sampled from a woman aged 40 to 49 with Graves' ophthalmopathy. The CDR3 DNA sequence: TGTGCCAGCAGTGAAGGGACAGGGGCCACTGAAGCTTTCTTT. Translation gives CASSEGTGATEAFF.